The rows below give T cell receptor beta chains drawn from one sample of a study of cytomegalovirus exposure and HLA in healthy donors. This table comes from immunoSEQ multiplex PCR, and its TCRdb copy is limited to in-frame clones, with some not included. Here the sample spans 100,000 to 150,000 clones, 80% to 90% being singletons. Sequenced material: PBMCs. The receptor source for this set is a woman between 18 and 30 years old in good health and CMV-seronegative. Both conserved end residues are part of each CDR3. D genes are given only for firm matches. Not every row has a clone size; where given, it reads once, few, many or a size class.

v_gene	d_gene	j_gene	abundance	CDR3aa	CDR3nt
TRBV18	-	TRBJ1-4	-	CASSPRRQLNEKLFF	TGTGCCAGCTCACCCCGTAGACAGCTTAATGAAAAACTGTTTTTT
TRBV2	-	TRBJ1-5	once	CASSTRGLLNQPQHF	TGTGCCAGCAGCACCCGAGGACTGCTGAATCAGCCCCAGCATTTT
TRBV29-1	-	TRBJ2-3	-	CSATGTIAGRTQYF	TGCAGCGCTACAGGGACTATCGCTGGCCGAACGCAGTATTTT
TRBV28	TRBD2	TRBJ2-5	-	CASSYLGLAGEDQETQYF	TGTGCCAGCAGCTATTTGGGACTAGCGGGAGAAGACCAAGAGACCCAGTACTTC
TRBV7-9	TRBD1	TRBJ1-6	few	CASSLPADRANSPLHF	TGTGCCAGCAGCTTACCCGCGGACAGGGCTAATTCACCCCTCCACTTT
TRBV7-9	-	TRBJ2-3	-	CASSPGTDTQYF	TGTGCCAGCAGCCCAGGCACAGATACGCAGTATTTT
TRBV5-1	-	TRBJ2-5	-	CASSLAPGEETQYF	TGCGCCAGCAGCTTGGCCCCGGGGGAAGAGACCCAGTACTTC
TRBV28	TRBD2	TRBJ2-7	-	CASSLSLAGSSYEQYF	TGTGCCAGCAGTTTATCCCTAGCGGGGAGCTCCTACGAGCAGTACTTC
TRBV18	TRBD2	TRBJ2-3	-	CASSPPLSGRDTDTQYF	TGTGCCAGCTCACCACCACTGAGCGGGAGGGATACAGATACGCAGTATTTT
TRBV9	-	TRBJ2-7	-	CASSPDVGPDEQYF	TGTGCCAGCAGCCCTGATGTGGGGCCAGACGAGCAGTACTTC
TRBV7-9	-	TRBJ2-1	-	CASSQQHEQFF	TGTGCCAGCAGCCAACAACATGAGCAGTTCTTC
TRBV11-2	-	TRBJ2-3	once	CASSLNWRDTQYF	TGTGCCAGCAGCTTAAACTGGAGGGATACGCAGTATTTT
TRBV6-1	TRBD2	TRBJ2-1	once	CASSLLAGAYNEQFF	TGTGCCAGCAGTCTGCTAGCGGGAGCGTACAATGAGCAGTTCTTC
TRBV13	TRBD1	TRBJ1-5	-	CASSLGQGASNQPQHF	TGTGCCAGCAGCCTTGGACAGGGGGCTAGCAATCAGCCCCAGCATTTT
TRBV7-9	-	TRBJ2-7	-	CASSPGAYSYEQYF	TGTGCCAGCAGCCCAGGGGCCTACAGCTACGAGCAGTACTTC
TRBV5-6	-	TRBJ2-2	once	CASSLYGGLDTGELFF	TGTGCCAGCAGCTTGTATGGGGGGTTGGACACCGGGGAGCTGTTTTTT
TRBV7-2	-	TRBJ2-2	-	CASSHVEVFPGELFF	TGTGCCAGCAGCCACGTCGAGGTGTTCCCCGGGGAGCTGTTTTTT
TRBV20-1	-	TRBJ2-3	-	CSAKTDTQYF	TGCAGTGCCAAAACAGATACGCAGTATTTT
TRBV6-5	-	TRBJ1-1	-	CASSYSRTSEAFF	TGTGCCAGCAGTTACTCGAGAACTAGTGAAGCTTTCTTT
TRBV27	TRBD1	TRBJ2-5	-	CASGPDRAETQYF	TGTGCCAGCGGACCCGACAGGGCTGAGACCCAGTACTTC
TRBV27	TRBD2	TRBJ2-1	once	CASSLSTSGSWEQFF	TGTGCCAGCAGTTTATCGACTAGCGGGAGCTGGGAGCAGTTCTTC
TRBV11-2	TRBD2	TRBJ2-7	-	CASSLELAGVYEQYF	TGTGCCAGCAGCTTAGAACTAGCGGGAGTCTACGAGCAGTACTTC
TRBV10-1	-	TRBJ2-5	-	CASSTGPGTQYF	TGCGCCAGCAGTACAGGCCCCGGGACCCAGTACTTC
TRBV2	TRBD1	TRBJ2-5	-	CASSPDRVDAKTQYF	TGTGCCAGCAGTCCGGACAGGGTAGACGCAAAGACCCAGTACTTC
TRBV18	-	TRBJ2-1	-	CASSPSPNNEQFF	TGTGCCAGCTCACCAAGCCCGAACAATGAGCAGTTCTTC
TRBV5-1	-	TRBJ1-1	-	CASSKSRGTEAFF	TGCGCCAGCAGCAAAAGCAGGGGTACTGAAGCTTTCTTT
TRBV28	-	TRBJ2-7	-	CASRSGTEQYF	TGTGCCAGCAGGTCGGGAACCGAGCAGTACTTC
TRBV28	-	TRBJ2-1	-	CASSLGHGQFF	TGTGCCAGCAGCCTAGGACATGGGCAGTTCTTC
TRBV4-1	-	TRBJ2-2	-	CASSQGKAGTGELFF	TGCGCCAGCAGCCAAGGAAAAGCGGGCACCGGGGAGCTGTTTTTT
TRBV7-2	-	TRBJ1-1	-	CASSLTSDTEAFF	TGTGCCAGCAGCTTGACAAGTGACACTGAAGCTTTCTTT
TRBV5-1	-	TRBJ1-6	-	CASSPREPNNSPLHF	TGCGCCAGCAGCCCCAGGGAACCTAATAATTCACCCCTCCACTTT
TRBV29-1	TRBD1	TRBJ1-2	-	CSVRVQGDYGYTF	TGCAGCGTTCGGGTTCAGGGGGACTATGGCTACACCTTC
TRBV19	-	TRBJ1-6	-	CASSRLFNNSPLHF	TGTGCCAGTAGTAGACTATTCAATAATTCACCCCTCCACTTT
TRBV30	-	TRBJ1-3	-	CAWSPSGNTIYF	TGTGCCTGGAGTCCGTCTGGAAACACCATATATTTT
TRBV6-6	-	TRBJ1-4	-	CASSYTGLRDEKLFF	TGTGCCAGCAGCTATACAGGGTTGCGTGACGAAAAACTGTTTTTT
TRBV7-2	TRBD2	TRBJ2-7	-	CASARLAGGTYEQYF	TGTGCCAGTGCACGATTAGCGGGAGGGACCTACGAGCAGTACTTC
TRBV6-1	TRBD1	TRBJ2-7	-	CASTKLQGSFYEQYF	TGTGCCAGCACCAAGCTACAGGGGTCATTCTACGAGCAGTACTTC
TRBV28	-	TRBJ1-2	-	CASILSSATGGYTF	TGTGCCAGCATCTTATCCTCAGCAACAGGGGGCTACACCTTC
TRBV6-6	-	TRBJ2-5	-	CASSYAGFETQYF	TGTGCCAGCAGTTATGCGGGATTCGAGACCCAGTACTTC
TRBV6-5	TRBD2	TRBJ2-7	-	CASSTGGAGQGEQYF	TGTGCCAGCAGTACCGGGGGGGCGGGACAAGGCGAGCAGTACTTC
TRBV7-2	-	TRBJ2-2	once	CASSPDSPSTGELFF	TGTGCCAGCAGTCCGGACAGTCCGAGCACCGGGGAGCTGTTTTTT
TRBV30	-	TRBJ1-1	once	CAWSSQVGTEAFF	TGTGCCTGGAGTTCACAGGTGGGGACTGAAGCTTTCTTT
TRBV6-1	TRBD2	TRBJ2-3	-	CASSLRGNLGDTQYF	TGTGCCAGCAGCTTGCGGGGGAACCTCGGAGATACGCAGTATTTT
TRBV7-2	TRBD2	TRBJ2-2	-	CASRPSGSSAGELFF	TGTGCCAGCAGACCTAGCGGGAGTTCAGCCGGGGAGCTGTTTTTT
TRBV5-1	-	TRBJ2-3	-	CASSLAQDTQYF	TGCGCCAGCAGCTTGGCACAGGATACGCAGTATTTT
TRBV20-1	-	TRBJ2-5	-	CSARSGTQYF	TGCAGTGCTAGATCCGGGACCCAGTACTTC
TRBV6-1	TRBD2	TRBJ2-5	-	CASESGGEGETQYF	TGTGCCAGCGAAAGCGGGGGAGAAGGGGAGACCCAGTACTTC
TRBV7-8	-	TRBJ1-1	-	CASSLTGQMNTEAFF	TGTGCCAGCAGCTTAACCGGACAGATGAACACTGAAGCTTTCTTT
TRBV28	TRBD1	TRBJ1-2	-	CASSRTGSYGYTF	TGTGCCAGCAGCAGGACAGGCTCCTATGGCTACACCTTC
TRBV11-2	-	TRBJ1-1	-	CASSLDGGLNTEAFF	TGTGCCAGCAGCTTAGATGGGGGCTTGAACACTGAAGCTTTCTTT
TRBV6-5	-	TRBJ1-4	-	CASSYGVPINEKLFF	TGTGCCAGCAGTTACGGAGTTCCCATAAATGAAAAACTGTTTTTT
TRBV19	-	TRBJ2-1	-	CASSPTVSSYNEQFF	TGTGCCAGTAGTCCGACAGTTTCTTCCTACAATGAGCAGTTCTTC
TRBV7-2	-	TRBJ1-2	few	CASSTDSVSFYGYTF	TGTGCCAGCAGCACGGACAGTGTATCCTTCTATGGCTACACCTTC
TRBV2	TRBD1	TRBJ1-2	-	CASRSTGENGYTF	TGTGCCAGCAGGTCCACAGGGGAGAATGGCTACACCTTC